This TCR beta chain emerged from a study of blood T cell repertoires in COVID-19. Study-level information: Spain, Italy and the United States supplied samples that represented acute and convalescent COVID-19. PBMCs, B-cell-depleted T cells, or T cells provided the cDNA or gDNA that made up the material.

V gave up 0 bases and J gave up 0 bases; unmatched junction bases: 0. Germline V gene sequence: CDR1 KGHSH, CDR2 LQKENI. CDR3 length: 16 amino acids. Original methodology: Amplifying reference gene primers gave estimates of nucleated cell counts. Profiling relied on immunoSEQ multiplex PCR, and the TCRdb table lists in-frame clones only, not all of them. V, J and clone size were drawn from that table, and D and trimming were deduced from the DNA. This repertoire shows 150,000 or so clones, 80% found once; its top ten account for under 0.75%. Source material: peripheral blood. This receptor was taken from a man aged 60-69 years with acute or convalescent COVID-19. This chain joins TRBV18 and TRBJ2-1, with 9 bases lining up with TRBD1. CDR3 nucleotides: TGTGCCAGCTCACCACCGGGACAGGGCTCCTACAATGAGCAGTTCTTC. This sequence encodes CASSPPGQGSYNEQFF. The complete variable domain, with remaining parts taken from reference TRBV18 and TRBJ2-1, reads NAGVMQNPRHLVRRRGQEARLRCSPMKGHSHVYWYRQLPEEGLKFMVYLQKENIIDESGMPKERFSAEFPKEGPSILRIQQVVRGDSAAYFCASSPPGQGSYNEQFFGPGTRLTVL.